The clone carrying this T cell receptor beta chain was seen a single time. Antigen unknown. Naive CD8 cells comprised CD45RO-negative, CCR7-positively selected cells, excluding terminally differentiated effector memory CD45RA+ cells. Donors, healthy HIV-negative adults, lacked recent acute infections or vaccinations. Investigators spread the genomic DNA of each subset evenly over several immunoSEQ plates. Sequenced by immunoSEQ multiplex PCR; TCRdb stores in-frame clones only, minus some. The profile shows about 2.1 million clones, around 93% of them singletons. The source of the sample is a study of shared clonotypes between healthy human individuals. Whole-study results and caveats: Among donors, sharing of clonotypes was expected to be affected by sequencing depth.

Germline-derived CDR1 and CDR2 are ENHRY and SYGVKD. The CDR3 spans 18 residues. Trimming removed 2 bases from V and 1 base from J, with 19 bases in between. This chain links TRBV10-3 with TRBJ2-3; D might be TRBD2 (6 bases). The source of this sequence is a man aged 18 to 29 in good health. Some clones in this sample may be carry-over from other donors' samples. Sequencing input: naive CD8+ T cells from PBMCs. The CDR3 loop is CAISERPGLPWGTDTQYF. The CDR3, as DNA: TGTGCCATCAGTGAGCGACCGGGACTGCCTTGGGGCACAGATACGCAGTATTTT.